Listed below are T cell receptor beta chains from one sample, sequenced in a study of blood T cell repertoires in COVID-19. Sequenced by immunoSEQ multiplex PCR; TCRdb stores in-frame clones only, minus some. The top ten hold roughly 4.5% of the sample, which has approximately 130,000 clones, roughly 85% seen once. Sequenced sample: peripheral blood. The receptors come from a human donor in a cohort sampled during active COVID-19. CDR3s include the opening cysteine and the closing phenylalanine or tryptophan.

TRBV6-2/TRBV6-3,CASTPALDSEQFF
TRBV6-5,CASSWSSYNSPLHF
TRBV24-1,CATTRSWNTEAFF
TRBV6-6,CASSPLSSGGGRNEQFF
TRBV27,CASEGLGTGKGKTQYF
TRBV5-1,CASSYTSGSLGEQFF
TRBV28,CASSRKGVFYNEQFF
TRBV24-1,CATAGAGETQYF
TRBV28,CASSPGGQGTTNYGYTF
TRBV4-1,CASSQERGLDYGYTF
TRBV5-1,CASSSDRATDTQYF
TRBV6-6,CASSSSDSFSTDTQYF
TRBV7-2,CASGPDSGNTIYF
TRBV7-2,CASSLRGAHGYTF
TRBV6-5,CASSPTTFEQFF
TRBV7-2,CASSQFSGSSGNTIYF
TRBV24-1,CATSDLASLATDEQFF
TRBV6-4,CASSQQGGFEQFF
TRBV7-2,CASSLAGTGGHNEQFF
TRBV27,CASTPFWGGASYEQYF
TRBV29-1,CSVERGETQYF
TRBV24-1,CATSEGTTCGYTF